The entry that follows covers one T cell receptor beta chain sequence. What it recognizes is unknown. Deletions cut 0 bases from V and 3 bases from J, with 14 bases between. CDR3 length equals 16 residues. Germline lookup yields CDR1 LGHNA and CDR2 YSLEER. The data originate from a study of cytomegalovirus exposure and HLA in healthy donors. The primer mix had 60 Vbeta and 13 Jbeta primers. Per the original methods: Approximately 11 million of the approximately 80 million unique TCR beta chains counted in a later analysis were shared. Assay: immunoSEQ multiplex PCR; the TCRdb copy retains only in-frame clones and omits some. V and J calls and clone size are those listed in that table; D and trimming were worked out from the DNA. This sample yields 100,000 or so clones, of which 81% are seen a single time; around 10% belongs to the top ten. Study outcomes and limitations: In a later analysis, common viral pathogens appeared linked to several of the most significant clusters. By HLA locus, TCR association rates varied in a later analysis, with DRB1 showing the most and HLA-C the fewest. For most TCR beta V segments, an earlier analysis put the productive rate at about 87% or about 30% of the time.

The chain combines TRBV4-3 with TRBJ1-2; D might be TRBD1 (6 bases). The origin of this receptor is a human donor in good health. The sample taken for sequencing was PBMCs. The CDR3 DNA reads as TGCGCCAGCAGCCAAGATCGATTAGGGGGTGACTATGGCTACACCTTC. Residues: CASSQDRLGGDYGYTF.